A selection of T cell receptor beta chains follows, all from one sample in a study of CD8 T cells in Susac syndrome. TCRdb redid the calling of the immunoSEQ multiplex PCR reads with MiXCR, one entry per CDR3 protein. The top ten clones hold about 0.14% of a sample with about 120,000 distinct CDR3 sequences, nearly 95% of them seen once. The sequencing sample was made of CD4+ T cells from PBMCs. The receptors here all came from a human donor in good health. Both conserved end residues are part of each CDR3. A D gene is named only where the DNA matches it firmly. Only some rows state a clone size, as once, few, many or a class for expanded clones.

TRBV6-6	TRBD2	NA	TRBJ2-1	TGTGCCAGCAGTTACGGAGCGGGACTTGACAATGAGCAGTTCTTC	CASSYGAGLDNEQFF
TRBV10-3	NA	NA	TRBJ2-3	TGTGCCATCAGTGAGCCCGGGGGCACCGATACGCAGTATTTT	CAISEPGGTDTQYF
TRBV29-1	NA	NA	TRBJ2-2	TGCAGCGTTGGCCTAGCGAACACCGGGGAGCTGTTTTTT	CSVGLANTGELFF
TRBV6-6	NA	NA	TRBJ2-7	TGTGCCAGCGGGGGGGCCGGCTACGAGCAGTACTTC	CASGGAGYEQYF
TRBV6-2/TRBV6-3	NA	NA	TRBJ2-5	TGTGCCAGCAGATTCCCGGGACTTTACGAGACCCAGTACTTC	CASRFPGLYETQYF
TRBV5-6	TRBD2	NA	TRBJ2-5	TGTGCCAGCAGCCCGCCGGGACTAGCGGTAATGTCCCAGTACTTC	CASSPPGLAVMSQYF
TRBV9	TRBD1	NA	TRBJ1-1	TGTGCCAGCAGCGCGCCGAGGGGACAGGGGAACACTGAAGCTTTCTTT	CASSAPRGQGNTEAFF
TRBV25-1	NA	NA	TRBJ1-2	TGTGCCAGCAGGAAAGACAGTTCGGGCTACACCTTC	CASRKDSSGYTF
TRBV5-5	NA	NA	TRBJ1-2	TGTGCCAGCAGCACCCCGGACGGCTATGGCTACACCTTC	CASSTPDGYGYTF
TRBV19	NA	NA	TRBJ1-6	TGTGCCAGTAGTATATCTGGGGTTGAATCACCCCTCCACTTT	CASSISGVESPLHF
TRBV6-2/TRBV6-3	TRBD2	NA	TRBJ2-5	TGTGCCAGCACCAGCCCTGGACTAGCCCGCCGGGAGACCCAGTACTTC	CASTSPGLARRETQYF
TRBV7-3	NA	once	TRBJ2-7	TGTGCCAGCAGCTTAACCTCTGGGGACGAGCAGTACTTC	CASSLTSGDEQYF
TRBV20-1	NA	NA	TRBJ2-1	TGCAGTGCTAGGCGGGACCCCTACAATGAGCAGTTCTTC	CSARRDPYNEQFF
TRBV5-6	NA	NA	TRBJ1-2	TGTGCCAGCAGCTTGCGGGACACGCGCTACACCTTC	CASSLRDTRYTF
TRBV6-1	TRBD1	NA	TRBJ1-5	TGTGCCAGCAGGAAAAGAACAGGGGAGTCGAAACAGCCCCAGCATTTT	CASRKRTGESKQPQHF
TRBV20-1	TRBD1	NA	TRBJ1-2	TGCAGTGCGAGGACAGGGGCGGCCTATGGCTACACCTTC	CSARTGAAYGYTF
TRBV5-1	NA	NA	TRBJ2-7	TGCGCCAGCAGCTTGGAAGCTAGCGACGAGCAGTACTTC	CASSLEASDEQYF
TRBV21-1	NA	NA	TRBJ2-7	TGTGCCAGCAGCACGCGGGAGGCTAGCGGGAACTTGGAGTACGAGCAGTACTTC	CASSTREASGNLEYEQYF
TRBV7-3	NA	once	TRBJ1-2	TGTGCCAGCAGCTTCGGAGGGGATGGGGGCTACACCTTC	CASSFGGDGGYTF
TRBV6-2/TRBV6-3	TRBD2	NA	TRBJ2-1	TGTGCCAGCAGTTACACACTAGCGGGAGTTATCTTTACGGGTGAGCAGTTCTTC	CASSYTLAGVIFTGEQFF
TRBV4-3	NA	NA	TRBJ2-2	TGCGCCAGCAGCCATGGGAGCGGGACCGGGGAGCTGTTTTTT	CASSHGSGTGELFF
TRBV14	TRBD1	NA	TRBJ1-1	TGTGCCAGCAGCTTACAGGGGGAGACTGAAGCTTTCTTT	CASSLQGETEAFF
TRBV4-3	NA	NA	TRBJ2-5	TGCGCCAGTTCCCCCGGGGCCGGAGAGACCCAGTACTTC	CASSPGAGETQYF
TRBV21-1	NA	NA	TRBJ2-1	TGTGCCAGCAGCCTCCGGGACAGGGATCGGTCCTACAATGAGCAGTTCTTC	CASSLRDRDRSYNEQFF
TRBV5-4	NA	NA	TRBJ2-6	TGTGCCAGCAGCTTGGCAGGTGCGGGGGCCAACGTCCCGACTTTC	CASSLAGAGANVPTF
TRBV3-1	NA	NA	TRBJ2-2	TGTGCCAGCAGCCTCGCCCTAGCGACCGCCGGGGAGCTGTTTTTT	CASSLALATAGELFF
TRBV7-2	NA	NA	TRBJ1-1	TGTGCCAGCAGCTTAGTCCCGGGGGCGGCCACTGAAGCTTTCTTT	CASSLVPGAATEAFF
TRBV7-9	TRBD1	NA	TRBJ1-2	TGTGCCAGCAGCTTAAGTAACAGGGGATATGGCTACACCTTC	CASSLSNRGYGYTF
TRBV6-2/TRBV6-3	NA	NA	TRBJ1-1	TGTGCCAGCCGTAGGGACCGTATGAACACTGAAGCTTTCTTT	CASRRDRMNTEAFF
TRBV3-1	TRBD2	NA	TRBJ2-3	TGTGCCAGCAGCCCCGGGGGGGCCGGAACAGATACGCAGTATTTT	CASSPGGAGTDTQYF
TRBV7-9	NA	NA	TRBJ1-5	TGTGCCAGCAGCTTAGCTTTGAATCAGCCCCAGCATTTT	CASSLALNQPQHF
TRBV7-3	NA	NA	TRBJ1-3	TGTGCCAGCTTTGGGATAGTCACAGCTGGAAACACCATATATTTT	CASFGIVTAGNTIYF
TRBV6-2/TRBV6-3	TRBD2	NA	TRBJ2-3	TGTGCCAGCAGTTATAGCGGGAGTTCGGCAGATACGCAGTATTTT	CASSYSGSSADTQYF